This T cell receptor beta chain is drawn from a study of T-cell reconstitution after alpha-beta-depleted transplantation in children. This CDR3 contains 16 residues. Trimming took 6 bases from V and 7 from J; bases not matched to a gene: 13. Germline CDR1 is SGHTA and CDR2 is FQGTGA. The TCRbeta library incorporated unique molecular identifiers. A single record per CDR3 protein comes from TCRdb applying MiXCR to the PCR reads. The sample includes a few hundred thousand distinct CDR3 sequences, 10% seen only once; the top ten take around 2.3%. This clonotype has only a few counts. This chain links TRBV7-3 with TRBJ2-1, with TRBD1 identical over 9 bases. This receptor was identified in a human donor who donated a stem cell graft to a child with acute lymphoblastic leukemia. Sequences were derived from PBMCs from the stem cell graft donor, sampled from the stem cell graft. CDR3 nucleotides: TGTGCCAGCAGTAAGAGCTCGGGACAGGGAAAAAATGAGCAGTTCTTC. Its translation is CASSKSSGQGKNEQFF. Full variable domain (remainder filled in from reference TRBV7-3 and TRBJ2-1): GAGVSQTPSNKVTEKGKYVELRCDPISGHTALYWYRQSLGQGPEFLIYFQGTGAADDSGLPNDRFFAVRPEGSVSTLKIQRTERGDSAVYLCASSKSSGQGKNEQFFGPGTRLTVL.